The entry below gives a single T cell receptor (beta chain) sequence along with its context. Its antigen is not identified. The entry originates in a study of Ad26.COV2.S vaccination and SARS-CoV-2 variants. Findings of the study overall: Analyses that measured TCR breadth and depth may have underestimated total T cell responses.

TCRdb's table, derived via immunoSEQ multiplex PCR, lists solely in-frame clones and lacks some. The table lists roughly 700,000 clones, roughly nine tenths of them singletons. CDR1 and CDR2 from the germline V gene are GTSNPN and SVGIG (reference sequence). V was pared by 1 base and J by 6 bases, with 12 bases between. The CDR3 consists of 13 residues. Treatment here: roughly 18 received Ad26.COV2.S at low or high dose, single or two shots; five or six received placebo; per-sample allocation not given. Specimens were obtained on day 63 following the first vaccine or placebo injection. The shot given was an Ad26 vector that makes Wuhan-strain SARS-CoV-2 spike.

The sequencing here drew on peripheral blood, taken in a trial of Ad26.COV2.S vaccine versus placebo. This TCR was sampled from a person between 18 and 65 years old who received the Ad26.COV2.S COVID-19 vaccine or a placebo. The chain is built from TRBV30 and TRBJ1-1; D not resolved. The CDR3, as DNA: TGTGCCTGGAGTGGCTTTAAGGACTCTGAAGCTTTCTTT. Its protein product is CAWSGFKDSEAFF.